The 20 T cell receptor beta chains below all came from one sample that was sequenced in a study of Ad26.COV2.S vaccination and SARS-CoV-2 variants. The method was immunoSEQ multiplex PCR; TCRdb's version includes in-frame clones alone and lacks a portion of them. In the table there are just over 350,000 clones, 92% of which are singletons. The specimen was peripheral blood, collected after recovery from COVID-19. These receptors all stem from a human donor who had recovered from COVID-19.

The chain carries TRBV29-1 and TRBJ1-2; maybe TRBD1 (6 bases). The CDR3 runs 12 residues. Deletions cut 3 bases from V and 8 bases from J, with 13 bases between. Germline V gives CDR1 SQVTM, CDR2 ANQGSEA. The CDR3 bases are TGCAGCGTTGATACAGGGTTGGTGGGCTACACCTTC. Translation: CSVDTGLVGYTF.

This chain connects TRBV4-1 to TRBJ2-1; D may be TRBD1 (6 bases). Germline assignment: CDR1 MGHRA and CDR2 YSYEKL. Trimming removed 1 base from V and 2 bases from J, with 15 bases in between. The CDR3 spans 17 residues. The DNA of the CDR3 is TGCGCCAGCAGCCAAGGGGGAACCGGGACACCCTACAATGAGCAGTTCTTC. This gives the protein CASSQGGTGTPYNEQFF.

This clone was observed once. The chain uses TRBV9 and TRBJ2-1; 7 nucleotides match TRBD2. Trimming cost V 0 bases and J 6 bases; bases outside gene matches: 12. The CDR3 extends over 17 amino acids. Germline CDR1 reads SGDLS; CDR2 reads YYNGEE. CDR3: CASSVAPTSVGSNEQFF. CDR3 coding DNA: TGTGCCAGCAGCGTAGCTCCTACTAGCGTCGGCAGCAATGAGCAGTTCTTC.

V gene TRBV18 combines with J gene TRBJ1-1; 8 bases map to TRBD1. The CDR3 is 16 residues long. Germline trimming cut 0 bases from V and 5 bases from J; bases unmatched to any gene: 8. CDR1 KGHSH and CDR2 LQKENI come from the germline V gene. Here the CDR3 DNA reads TGTGCCAGCTCACCACCTGGCAGGGGGCTGGGGACTGAAGCTTTCTTT. This sequence encodes CASSPPGRGLGTEAFF.

The genes are TRBV19 and TRBJ1-1; no clear D gene. The germline V gene has CDR1 LNHDA and CDR2 SQIVND (reference sequence). Trimming took 4 bases from V and 4 from J, leaving 13 bases between them. The CDR3 is 14 residues long. In nucleotides, the CDR3 is TGTGCCAGTAGTAACCAGGCGAGCATCACTGAAGCTTTCTTT. This encodes CASSNQASITEAFF.

The chain joins TRBV4-1 to TRBJ1-1; 8 positions agree with TRBD1. Germline values: CDR1 MGHRA, CDR2 YSYEKL. Germline trimming cut 5 bases from V and 3 bases from J; bases unmatched to any gene: 8. The CDR3 is 15 amino acids. The CDR3, as DNA: TGCGCCAGCAGCTGGACAGGGCCCCTTGACACTGAAGCTTTCTTT. This gives the protein CASSWTGPLDTEAFF.

The chain employs TRBV20-1 and TRBJ2-7; no firm D call. The germline V gene has CDR1 DFQATT and CDR2 SNEGSKA (reference sequence). V was trimmed by 3 bases and J by 5 bases, leaving 8 bases between them. This CDR3 comprises 11 residues. CDR3: CSASEFNEQYF. In DNA form, the CDR3 reads TGCAGTGCTAGTGAGTTCAACGAGCAGTACTTC.

This rearrangement joins TRBV18 to TRBJ2-3, with D unresolved. The ends were cut back, 1 base at V and 0 bases at J, with 11 bases in the middle. Germline-derived CDR1 and CDR2 are KGHSH and LQKENI. The CDR3 has 16 amino acids. The CDR3 DNA reads as TGTGCCAGCTCACCACTGCCAGCTTCTAGCACAGATACGCAGTATTTT. This encodes CASSPLPASSTDTQYF.

The chain uses TRBV6-5 and TRBJ1-1; D perhaps matches TRBD1 (5 bases). Germline V gives CDR1 MNHEY, CDR2 SVGAGI. V shed 0 bases and J shed 4 bases, with 9 bases lying between them. CDR3 size: 14 residues. This CDR3 reads CASSYSGVSTEAFF. In nucleotides, the CDR3 is TGTGCCAGCAGTTACTCGGGGGTAAGCACTGAAGCTTTCTTT.

CDR3 amino acids: CASSLGSGLNSPLHF. CDR3 coding DNA: TGCGCCAGCAGCTTGGGCTCCGGACTAAATTCACCCCTCCACTTT. This rearrangement joins TRBV5-1 to TRBJ1-6; D ambiguous. V gave up 0 bases and J gave up 7 bases, with 11 bases separating them. Germline assignment: CDR1 SGHRS and CDR2 YFSETQ. The CDR3 consists of 15 residues.

The rearrangement uses TRBV10-3 and TRBJ1-1; 7 positions match TRBD1. Trimming cost V 4 bases and J 0 bases; bases outside gene matches: 5. The germline V gene encodes CDR1 ENHRY and CDR2 SYGVKD. The CDR3 has 15 amino acids. The CDR3 spells CAISGGRGVNTEAFF. The CDR3 DNA sequence: TGTGCCATCAGTGGTGGCAGGGGGGTGAACACTGAAGCTTTCTTT.

CDR3 residues: CASSVGTDTQYF. For the CDR3, the DNA is TGTGCCAGCAGTGTAGGGACAGATACGCAGTATTTT. V and J are TRBV2 and TRBJ2-3; no clear D. The CDR3 loop spans 12 amino acids. The V gene's germline CDR1 is SNHLY and CDR2 FYNNEI. V lost 4 bases and J 3 bases, leaving 5 bases between the germline ends.

The chain links TRBV5-8 to TRBJ1-1; no firm D call. Trimming cost V 0 bases and J 6 bases, with 12 bases left between them. The length of the CDR3 is 14 residues. Germline assignment: CDR1 SGHTS and CDR2 YDEGEE. This CDR3 reads CASSLEGNRAEAFF. CDR3 DNA: TGTGCCAGCAGCTTGGAAGGTAATCGGGCTGAAGCTTTCTTT.

The chain is built from TRBV5-1 and TRBJ2-7; D is perhaps TRBD1 (7 bases). Germline CDR1 and CDR2: SGHRS and YFSETQ. Trimming pared 4 bases from V and 4 bases from J, leaving 18 bases between. The CDR3 is 15 residues long. CDR3 in amino acids: CASSPDRRDQYEQYF. CDR3 coding DNA: TGCGCCAGCAGCCCGGACAGGAGGGATCAATACGAGCAGTACTTC.

The rearrangement joins TRBV27 to TRBJ2-4, with TRBD1 matching 8 bases. This CDR3 comprises 15 residues. Per the germline V gene, CDR1 is MNHEY and CDR2 is SMNVEV (reference sequence). The V segment lost 5 bases and the J segment 7 bases; nucleotides outside the gene matches: 10. The CDR3 DNA follows: TGTGCCAGCAGTCACGGTGCGCAGGGGGCCAACATTCAGTACTTC. Its translation: CASSHGAQGANIQYF.

This sequence joins TRBV15 and TRBJ2-7, with 9 bases aligning to TRBD1. This CDR3 comprises 17 residues. Germline V gene data show CDR1 as LNHNV and CDR2 as YYDKDF (reference sequence). The V gene end was trimmed by 3 bases and the J gene end by 6 bases; junction bases not matched to a gene: 15. CDR3 in DNA: TGTGCCACCAGCAGTGGGTACGCCGGGACAGGGTTCTTCGAGCAGTACTTC. This encodes CATSSGYAGTGFFEQYF.

V gene TRBV19 combines with J gene TRBJ2-3; perhaps D is TRBD1 or TRBD2 (6 bases each). The germline V gene has CDR1 LNHDA and CDR2 SQIVND (reference sequence). The CDR3 consists of 15 residues. V lost 5 bases, J lost 0 bases, and 12 bases lay in between. The CDR3 spells CASSWGALSTDTQYF. The CDR3 nucleotides read TGTGCCAGTAGTTGGGGGGCACTTAGCACAGATACGCAGTATTTT.

The V call is TRBV20-1, the J call TRBJ1-3; D call uncertain. The CDR3 runs 13 residues. Germline CDR1 reads DFQATT; CDR2 reads SNEGSKA (reference sequence). V gave up 3 bases and J gave up 2 bases, with 8 bases separating them. Here the CDR3 DNA reads TGCAGTGCTAGTGTCCGGGCTGGAAACACCATATATTTT. Residues: CSASVRAGNTIYF.

The chain joins TRBV27 to TRBJ1-3; D is undetermined. Looked up from germline, CDR1 is MNHEY and CDR2 is SMNVEV (reference sequence). This CDR3 is 18 amino acids long. V was shortened by 0 bases and J by 0 bases, with 15 bases between the two germline ends. The CDR3 DNA follows: TGTGCCAGCAGTTTATCTTACCCGGGCAGCCTCTCTGGAAACACCATATATTTT. Protein: CASSLSYPGSLSGNTIYF.

V and J are TRBV15 and TRBJ1-6, with 12 bases aligning to TRBD1. The length of the CDR3 is 17 residues. The V gene's germline CDR1 is LNHNV and CDR2 YYDKDF (reference sequence). J gave up 10 bases and V 0 bases, and 7 bases lay outside the gene matches. CDR3 amino acids: CATSRERDRGPVSPLHF. DNA for the CDR3: TGTGCCACCAGCAGAGAGAGGGACAGGGGGCCGGTCTCACCCCTCCACTTT.